This entry lists 22 T cell receptor beta chains sequenced from one sample in a study of blood T cell repertoires in COVID-19. This table comes from immunoSEQ multiplex PCR, and its TCRdb copy is limited to in-frame clones, with some not included. The sample holds 110,000 to 150,000 clones, around nine tenths seen once. The sequenced sample consisted of peripheral blood. The receptors were sampled from a man aged 55 to 70 with active or convalescent COVID-19.

This clone was seen more than once but under ten times. The chain employs TRBV10-3 and TRBJ2-1; 9 bases map to TRBD1. The ends lost 11 bases at V and 6 bases at J; junction bases unmatched: 5. CDR3 size: 12 residues. Germline lookup yields CDR1 ENHRY and CDR2 SYGVKD. In DNA, the CDR3 is TGTGCCTCGGGACAGGGCTTCAATGAGCAGTTCTTC. Its protein product is CASGQGFNEQFF.

The V call is TRBV5-4, the J call TRBJ2-1; 7 bases are shared with TRBD2. Per the germline V gene, CDR1 is SGHNT and CDR2 is YYREEE (reference sequence). The trim removed 4 bases at V and 2 bases at J, leaving 6 bases unmatched. The CDR3 contains 15 residues. The CDR3 reads CASSVSSGPYNEQFF. CDR3 in DNA: TGTGCCAGCAGCGTTTCTAGCGGTCCCTACAATGAGCAGTTCTTC.

The chain links TRBV9 to TRBJ2-1; TRBD1 might be the D (6 bases). This CDR3 spans 16 amino acids. Germline V CDR1 and CDR2: SGDLS, YYNGEE. Trimming stripped 4 bases from V and 7 bases from J, with 21 bases between. The CDR3 DNA reads as TGTGCCAGCAGCTCCCCCAGAGGGCAGGGGCATAATGAGCAGTTCTTC. This translates into CASSSPRGQGHNEQFF.

The V and J genes are TRBV3-1 (or the pseudogene TRBV3-2) and TRBJ1-6; D is ambiguous. Trimming removed 4 bases at V and 1 base at J, with 8 bases between. The CDR3 spans 15 residues. Germline CDR1 is LGHDT and CDR2 is YNNKEL (reference sequence). The CDR3 region has the DNA TGTGCCAGCAGCCTTGGCCAGTCCTATAATTCACCCCTCCACTTT. Translating gives CASSLGQSYNSPLHF.

The chain couples TRBV7-2 to TRBJ2-3; D gene uncertain. V was shortened by 2 bases and J by 4 bases, with 7 bases between the two germline ends. Germline assignment: CDR1 SGHTA and CDR2 FQGNSA. The CDR3 loop spans 13 amino acids. CDR3 bases: TGTGCCAGCAGCTTACAGATTCCAGATACGCAGTATTTT. Translating it yields CASSLQIPDTQYF.

This sequence joins TRBV30 and TRBJ1-5; D is undetermined. Germline V gene lookup returns CDR1 GTSNPN and CDR2 SVGIG (reference sequence). Trimming removed 3 bases from V and 4 bases from J, with 10 bases in between. CDR3 length equals 13 residues. The CDR3 coding sequence is TGTGCCTGGAGCAAGACACGTAATCAGCCCCAGCATTTT. Translation: CAWSKTRNQPQHF.

V and J are TRBV4-2 and TRBJ1-4; D possibly corresponds to TRBD1 (5 bases). Trimming removed 8 bases at V and 7 bases at J, with 11 bases between. The germline gives CDR1 LGHNA, CDR2 YNFKEQ. The CDR3 loop spans 12 amino acids. The CDR3 region is CASRTGGEKLFF. In nucleotides, the CDR3 is TGTGCCAGCCGCACAGGCGGTGAAAAACTGTTTTTT.

The V and J genes are TRBV7-3 and TRBJ2-1; TRBD2 matches 10 bases. V trimming: 5 bases; J trimming: 3 bases; junction bases outside the gene matches: 10. The germline CDR1 and CDR2 sequences are SGHTA and FQGTGA. CDR3 length: 17 amino acids. The CDR3 bases are TGTGCCAGCAGCCCCAGCCTAGCGGGGGCTCTCTACAATGAGCAGTTCTTC. Protein product: CASSPSLAGALYNEQFF. The full variable domain, its missing parts supplied by reference TRBV7-3 and TRBJ2-1, is GAGVSQTPSNKVTEKGKYVELRCDPISGHTALYWYRQSLGQGPEFLIYFQGTGAADDSGLPNDRFFAVRPEGSVSTLKIQRTERGDSAVYLCASSPSLAGALYNEQFFGPGTRLTVL.

This chain links TRBV5-1 with TRBJ2-3; 8 bases agree with TRBD1. The CDR3 has 15 residues. Trimming cost V 4 bases and J 2 bases; bases outside gene matches: 6. Germline V CDR1 and CDR2: SGHRS, YFSETQ. The chain's CDR3 is CASSRRGQDTDTQYF. The DNA for the CDR3 is TGCGCCAGCAGCAGGCGGGGACAGGACACAGATACGCAGTATTTT.

This sequence joins TRBV2 and TRBJ2-1, with TRBD2 matching 12 bases. Germline loops: CDR1 SNHLY, CDR2 FYNNEI. The CDR3 extends over 15 amino acids. V lost 4 bases to trimming and J lost 7 bases; unmatched junction nucleotides: 5. In DNA, the CDR3 is TGTGCCAGCAGTGGACTAGCGGGAGACAGAAATGAGCAGTTCTTC. Its protein is CASSGLAGDRNEQFF.

In its sample, this clone was seen once. The chain joins TRBV4-1 to TRBJ2-2, with 8 bases identical to TRBD1. CDR1 is MGHRA, CDR2 YSYEKL, per germline. Germline trimming cut 4 bases from V and 5 bases from J; bases unmatched to any gene: 12. The CDR3 totals 17 residues. As DNA, the CDR3 is TGCGCCAGCAGCCTTCGAGGAGCCAGGGGGCGTACCGGGGAGCTGTTTTTT. It codes for CASSLRGARGRTGELFF.

This clone came up a few times. Other DNA sequences of this sample code for an identical CDR3. The V and J genes are TRBV2 and TRBJ1-1; 7 bases match TRBD1. The trim removed 5 bases at V and 2 bases at J, leaving 2 bases unmatched. The germline CDR1 and CDR2 sequences are SNHLY and FYNNEI. The CDR3 covers 13 residues. The CDR3 sequence: CASSRQGNTEAFF. The CDR3 region has the DNA TGTGCCAGCAGTCGACAGGGAAACACTGAAGCTTTCTTT.

J is TRBJ1-1 and V is TRBV2; a weak D match, TRBD1 (5 bases). Germline V gene data show CDR1 as SNHLY and CDR2 as FYNNEI. This CDR3 has 13 residues. Between the trimmed V and J ends, which lost 7 bases and 1 base, there was a span of 10 bases. The CDR3 here is CASTWTRNTEAFF. DNA of the CDR3: TGTGCCAGCACTTGGACAAGGAACACTGAAGCTTTCTTT.

J is TRBJ1-5 and V is TRBV5-5, with 7 bases aligning to TRBD1. In germline, CDR1 is SGHKS, CDR2 YYEKEE (reference sequence). The CDR3 runs to 15 residues. V shed 3 bases, J shed 3 bases, and the junction held 6 bases outside the gene matches. CDR3 residues: CASSSLTGVNQPQHF. CDR3 DNA: TGTGCCAGCAGCTCACTCACAGGGGTCAATCAGCCCCAGCATTTT. Variable domain in full (rest from reference TRBV5-5 and TRBJ1-5): DAGVTQSPTHLIKTRGQQVTLRCSPISGHKSVSWYQQVLGQGPQFIFQYYEKEERGRGNFPDRFSARQFPNYSSELNVNALLLGDSALYLCASSSLTGVNQPQHFGDGTRLSIL.

The chain combines TRBV7-6 with TRBJ1-1; 9 bases fit TRBD1. The CDR3 is 15 amino acids. V was pared by 5 bases and J by 6 bases, with 10 bases of the junction left unmatched. Germline assignment: CDR1 SGHVS and CDR2 FNYEAQ. CDR3 DNA: TGTGCCAGCAGCCTGGGGACAGGGTTGACTCCTGAAGCTTTCTTT. This translates into CASSLGTGLTPEAFF.

This clone was observed a single time. V is TRBV9 and J is TRBJ2-3; the match to TRBD2 covers 11 bases. The germline V gene has CDR1 SGDLS and CDR2 YYNGEE. J gave up 4 bases and V 3 bases, and 4 bases lay outside the gene matches. The CDR3 is made up of 15 amino acids. The CDR3 here is CASSELAGDPDTQYF. The CDR3 DNA reads TGTGCCAGCAGCGAACTAGCGGGGGACCCAGATACGCAGTATTTT.

The rearrangement uses TRBV18 and TRBJ1-1, with TRBD1 matching over 7 bases. The CDR3 loop spans 16 amino acids. Germline V gene data show CDR1 as KGHSH and CDR2 as LQKENI. Trimming took 4 bases from V and 10 from J; bases not matched to a gene: 18. In DNA form, the CDR3 reads TGTGCCAGCTCACTCTCACCTATACAGGGGAGGTATCGAGCTTTCTTT. Translating it yields CASSLSPIQGRYRAFF.

The V call is TRBV24-1, the J call TRBJ2-3; 7 bases agree with TRBD1. Trimming took 4 bases from V and 2 from J; bases not matched to a gene: 2. CDR1 KGHDR and CDR2 SFDVKD come from the germline V gene. The CDR3 sequence is 14 residues long. In nucleotides, the CDR3 is TGTGCCACCAGTGAGGACAGGACCACAGATACGCAGTATTTT. Its protein product is CATSEDRTTDTQYF.

The CDR3 is CASSLERGFNNSPLHF. The CDR3, as DNA: TGTGCCAGCAGCTTAGAGCGAGGGTTTAATAATTCACCCCTCCACTTT. The rearrangement uses TRBV7-9 and TRBJ1-6; no clear D. Per the germline V gene, CDR1 is SEHNR and CDR2 is FQNEAQ (reference sequence). The CDR3 is 16 residues long. V was shortened by 1 base and J by 5 bases, with 12 bases between the two germline ends.

V is TRBV19 and J is TRBJ1-4; D call uncertain. Trimming pared 4 bases from V and 7 bases from J, leaving 4 bases between. The CDR3 length is 11 residues. Germline V gene lookup returns CDR1 LNHDA and CDR2 SQIVND (reference sequence). The CDR3 loop is CASSNGEKLFF. The CDR3 region has the DNA TGTGCCAGTAGTAACGGTGAAAAACTGTTTTTT.

The chain uses TRBV7-9 and TRBJ1-2; 7 nucleotides align to TRBD1. CDR3 length: 14 amino acids. Looked up from germline, CDR1 is SEHNR and CDR2 is FQNEAQ (reference sequence). V trimming: 0 bases; J trimming: 10 bases; junction bases outside the gene matches: 8. CDR3 loop: CASSLAGTQGDYTF. CDR3 coding DNA: TGTGCCAGCAGCTTAGCGGGTACGCAGGGGGACTACACCTTC.

This chain joins TRBV27 and TRBJ1-1, with D possibly TRBD1 on 6 matching bases. The germline V gene has CDR1 MNHEY and CDR2 SMNVEV (reference sequence). Trimming removed 7 bases at V and 3 bases at J, with 15 bases between. CDR3 length: 14 amino acids. The CDR3 DNA sequence: TGTGCCAGCACCGCAGGGGCCTCTTACACTGAAGCTTTCTTT. Its translation is CASTAGASYTEAFF.